Following are 27 T cell receptor beta chains from one sample sequenced in a study of response to subunit inactivated influenza vaccine. Each CDR3 protein gets one entry after TCRdb re-called the RT-PCR reads with MiXCR. Among around 580,000 distinct CDR3 sequences listed, roughly 10% were seen once. The specimen comprised PBMCs from blood, sampled on the day of vaccination. The receptors here all came from a man aged 45-60 years who received an inactivated influenza vaccine.

This clonotype has just a few counts. This chain connects TRBV9 to TRBJ2-1; D is undetermined. CDR1 SGDLS and CDR2 YYNGEE come from the germline V gene. Trimming cost V 0 bases and J 12 bases, with 13 bases left between them. The length of the CDR3 is 13 residues. In DNA form, the CDR3 reads TGTGCCAGCAGCGTAGAGACCCGTTCGGGGCAGTTCTTC. Translating it yields CASSVETRSGQFF. Filled out from reference TRBV9 and TRBJ2-1, the complete variable domain reads DSGVTQTPKHLITATGQRVTLRCSPRSGDLSVYWYQQSLDQGLQFLIQYYNGEERAKGNILERFSAQQFPDLHSELNLSSLELGDSALYFCASSVETRSGQFFGPGTRLTVL.

This clonotype was observed a few times. The chain carries TRBV20-1 and TRBJ2-1; 15 bases are a match to TRBD2. This CDR3 is built from 18 residues. The junction had 10 bases not matched to a gene; V was cut back by 3 bases and J by 4 bases. Germline lookup yields CDR1 DFQATT and CDR2 SNEGSKA (reference sequence). This CDR3 is CSARGTSGRLRPYNEQFF. The CDR3 DNA sequence: TGCAGTGCTAGGGGGACTAGCGGGAGGCTCCGCCCTTACAATGAGCAGTTCTTC.

In its sample, this clonotype was seen a few times. The V gene is TRBV6-2 or TRBV6-3, the J gene TRBJ2-7, with D hard to call. Trimming pared 2 bases from V and 3 bases from J, leaving 8 bases between. This CDR3 spans 13 amino acids. Germline-derived CDR1 and CDR2 are MNHEY and SVGEGT. Here the CDR3 DNA reads TGTGCCAGCAGTTACGCCACCCACTACGAGCAGTACTTC. It is translated as CASSYATHYEQYF.

The gene calls are TRBV9 and TRBJ2-7; weak D call: TRBD1 (5 bases). Trimming took off 8 bases at V and 2 bases at J, with 11 bases between the two ends. Germline V lookup: CDR1 SGDLS, CDR2 YYNGEE. The CDR3 spans 12 residues. The CDR3 loop reads CARQVGAYEQYF. Written as DNA, the CDR3 is TGTGCCAGACAGGTTGGAGCCTACGAGCAGTACTTC. Combining the CDR3 with reference TRBV9 and TRBJ2-7 gives the whole variable domain DSGVTQTPKHLITATGQRVTLRCSPRSGDLSVYWYQQSLDQGLQFLIQYYNGEERAKGNILERFSAQQFPDLHSELNLSSLELGDSALYFCARQVGAYEQYFGPGTRLTVT.

V usage is TRBV15 and J usage is TRBJ2-6; D unclear. The CDR3 totals 16 residues. Germline V gene lookup returns CDR1 LNHNV and CDR2 YYDKDF (reference sequence). Trimming removed 1 base at V and 2 bases at J, with 9 bases between. CDR3: CATSRALRTGANVLTF. In DNA form, the CDR3 reads TGTGCCACCAGCAGAGCGCTGAGGACTGGGGCCAACGTCCTGACTTTC.

This clonotype has a count of ten or more. V usage is TRBV6-2 or TRBV6-3 and J usage is TRBJ1-5; possibly TRBD1 for D (5 bases). The germline V gene encodes CDR1 MNHEY and CDR2 SVGEGT. V was pared by 0 bases and J by 9 bases, with 15 bases between. The CDR3 is 15 residues long. The CDR3 coding sequence is TGTGCCAGCAGTTACTCTTGGACGGACACAGGGCCCCAGCATTTT. Translating it yields CASSYSWTDTGPQHF.

The chain joins TRBV5-1 to TRBJ2-4; tentatively, D is TRBD2 (7 bases). Germline V gives CDR1 SGHRS, CDR2 YFSETQ. The ends were cut back, 3 bases at V and 7 bases at J, with 20 bases in the middle. The CDR3 loop spans 16 amino acids. Here the CDR3 DNA reads TGCGCCAGCAGCTACCCTTTGGGGGGGCCCGGGAACATTCAGTACTTC. Its protein product is CASSYPLGGPGNIQYF.

The table lists this clonotype with a few counts. The chain recombines TRBV14 with TRBJ2-7; a possible D gene is TRBD2 (6 bases). Germline values: CDR1 SGHDN, CDR2 FVKESK. Trimming took 3 bases from V and 5 from J, leaving 14 bases between them. CDR3 length equals 14 residues. For the CDR3, the DNA is TGTGCCAGCAGCCAGGGATTTAAGCGGGACGAGCAGTACTTC. Translation: CASSQGFKRDEQYF.

This clonotype was detected only a few times. This sequence joins TRBV20-1 and TRBJ2-3; D is possibly TRBD2 (5 bases). Deletions cut 4 bases from V and 1 base from J, with 12 bases between. Germline V CDR1 and CDR2: DFQATT, SNEGSKA (reference sequence). This CDR3 is 14 amino acids long. CDR3: CSAIPPGGTDTQYF. CDR3 in DNA: TGCAGTGCTATCCCCCCCGGGGGCACAGATACGCAGTATTTT.

The chain employs TRBV20-1 and TRBJ2-2; 14 bases map to TRBD2. V lost 4 bases and J lost 6; bases outside the gene matches: 4. Looked up from germline, CDR1 is DFQATT and CDR2 is SNEGSKA (reference sequence). This CDR3 is built from 15 residues. DNA for the CDR3: TGCAGTGCTATCTCGGGACTAGCGGGAGCCGGGGAGCTGTTTTTT. Amino acid sequence: CSAISGLAGAGELFF.

The table lists this clonotype with a few counts. The chain joins TRBV20-1 to TRBJ2-3; 10 bases are a match to TRBD2. There are 12 residues in the CDR3. The V gene's germline CDR1 is DFQATT and CDR2 SNEGSKA (reference sequence). The CDR3 nucleotides read TGCAGAGGGACTAGCGGCACAGATACGCAGTATTTT. Its protein product is CRGTSGTDTQYF.

This clonotype appeared a few times. This rearrangement joins TRBV20-1 to TRBJ2-7; D remains ambiguous. Trimming left V 7 bases short and J 1 base short, with 8 bases between. The germline CDR1 and CDR2 sequences are DFQATT and SNEGSKA (reference sequence). The CDR3 is 11 amino acids. Written as DNA, the CDR3 is TGCAGTGTGTGGATTTCCTACGAGCAGTACTTC. Translated, it gives CSVWISYEQYF.

The chain couples TRBV7-8 to TRBJ2-2; D is possibly TRBD1 (6 bases). This CDR3 comprises 17 residues. V shed 1 base and J shed 1 base, with 13 bases lying between them. CDR1 is SGHVS and CDR2 is FQNEAQ in the germline V gene. CDR3 DNA sequence: TGTGCCAGCAGCTTAGGTGGGGGACACCTGAACACCGGGGAGCTGTTTTTT. As protein: CASSLGGGHLNTGELFF.

This clonotype has a handful of counts. V gene TRBV27 combines with J gene TRBJ2-7, with 9 positions matching TRBD2. V trimming: 2 bases; J trimming: 3 bases; junction bases outside the gene matches: 2. This CDR3 region has 14 residues. Germline V lookup: CDR1 MNHEY, CDR2 SMNVEV (reference sequence). CDR3 DNA sequence: TGTGCCAGCAGTTTACGGCGGGAGGGCTACGAGCAGTACTTC. It yields the protein CASSLRREGYEQYF.

Many counts were recorded for this clonotype. The V gene is TRBV9, the J gene TRBJ2-7, with TRBD1 matching 7 bases. Germline assignment: CDR1 SGDLS and CDR2 YYNGEE. The V and J ends lost 3 bases and 0 bases, in that order; junction bases with no gene match: 3. The CDR3 length is 14 residues. CDR3 protein: CASSARDSSYEQYF. CDR3 DNA sequence: TGTGCCAGCAGCGCCCGGGACAGCTCCTACGAGCAGTACTTC.

The V gene is TRBV28, the J gene TRBJ1-1; weak D call: TRBD1 (5 bases). Trimming pared 5 bases from V and 2 bases from J, leaving 15 bases between. Germline CDR1 reads MDHEN; CDR2 reads SYDVKM. The CDR3 sequence is 15 residues long. CDR3 protein: CASSKTGIGNTEAFF. DNA for the CDR3: TGTGCCAGCAGTAAAACAGGAATTGGTAACACTGAAGCTTTCTTT.

There are a few counts of this clonotype. The J gene is TRBJ2-1, the V gene TRBV7-9; the D gene is possibly TRBD2 (6 bases). V lost 5 bases, J lost 9 bases, and 20 bases lay in between. The CDR3 length is 15 residues. Germline values: CDR1 SEHNR, CDR2 FQNEAQ (reference sequence). Here the CDR3 reads CASSHRDSRLGEQFF. CDR3 nucleotide sequence: TGTGCCAGCAGCCACCGGGACTCCCGGTTGGGTGAGCAGTTCTTC. Filled out from reference TRBV7-9 and TRBJ2-1, the complete variable domain reads DTGVSQNPRHKITKRGQNVTFRCDPISEHNRLYWYRQTLGQGPEFLTYFQNEAQLEKSRLLSDRFSAERPKGSFSTLEIQRTEQGDSAMYLCASSHRDSRLGEQFFGPGTRLTVL.

This sequence joins TRBV6-2 or TRBV6-3 and TRBJ2-1; TRBD2 matches at 7 bases. There are 14 residues in the CDR3. The germline CDR1 and CDR2 sequences are MNHEY and SVGEGT. V was pared by 7 bases and J by 0 bases, with 3 bases of the junction left unmatched. In DNA form, the CDR3 reads TGTGCCAGCAAGCGGGATTGCTCCTACAATGAGCAGTTCTTC. This gives the protein CASKRDCSYNEQFF.

This clonotype was picked up a small number of times. The chain carries TRBV5-1 and TRBJ1-1; D is perhaps TRBD1 (6 bases). Per germline, CDR1 SGHRS and CDR2 YFSETQ. V lost 0 bases and J lost 4, with 13 bases in between. CDR3 length: 15 amino acids. The CDR3 DNA reads TGCGCCAGCAGCTTGGTGTACAGGGAGAGCACTGAAGCTTTCTTT. Its protein product is CASSLVYRESTEAFF.

In its sample, this clonotype was seen a few times. The chain employs TRBV7-6 and TRBJ2-7; 13 nucleotides agree with TRBD2. Germline CDR1 SGHVS, CDR2 FNYEAQ. This CDR3 has 15 residues. With 4 bases clipped from V and 2 bases from J, the junction kept 2 bases outside the gene matches. The CDR3 bases are TGTGCCAGCAGCTCGACTAGCGGGGGGACCTACGAGCAGTACTTC. Translation: CASSSTSGGTYEQYF.

In its sample, this clonotype was seen a few times. J is TRBJ1-3 and V is TRBV14; D possibly corresponds to TRBD1 (5 bases). CDR3 length equals 16 residues. V was clipped by 1 base and J by 0 bases, with 10 bases between them. The germline gives CDR1 SGHDN, CDR2 FVKESK. The CDR3 here is CASSQGNGGSGNTIYF. DNA for the CDR3: TGTGCCAGCAGCCAAGGCAACGGGGGCTCTGGAAACACCATATATTTT.

This clonotype was seen many times. This chain joins TRBV5-6 and TRBJ2-3; the D gene is possibly TRBD1 (5 bases). V was trimmed by 2 bases and J by 3 bases, leaving 13 bases between them. Germline loops: CDR1 SGHDT, CDR2 YYEEEE. The CDR3 length is 15 residues. For the CDR3, the DNA is TGTGCCAGCAGCTTTGGGTTTAAGGGGACAGATACGCAGTATTTT. This sequence encodes CASSFGFKGTDTQYF.

Many counts were recorded for this clonotype. The chain combines TRBV28 with TRBJ1-4; no clear D gene. The CDR3 is 15 amino acids. Trimming pared 6 bases from V and 1 base from J, leaving 12 bases between. Looked up from germline, CDR1 is MDHEN and CDR2 is SYDVKM. DNA for the CDR3: TGTGCCAGCAGGGGTGGCGGGCTAACTAATGAAAAACTGTTTTTT. This codes for CASRGGGLTNEKLFF.

This clonotype was seen repeatedly, ten times or more. The chain joins TRBV4-3 to TRBJ2-2, with 8 bases that match TRBD2. In germline, CDR1 is LGHNA, CDR2 YSLEER. The junction had 5 bases not matched to a gene; V was cut back by 1 base and J by 4 bases. The CDR3 runs to 16 residues. The CDR3 nucleotides are TGCGCCAGCAGCCAAGGAAGCGGGAGTAGCACCGGGGAGCTGTTTTTT. Translated, it gives CASSQGSGSSTGELFF.

At least ten counts were recorded for this clonotype. The chain joins TRBV7-8 to TRBJ2-7; tentative D call: TRBD2 (5 bases). The CDR3 has 16 residues. Germline-derived CDR1 and CDR2 are SGHVS and FQNEAQ. The V gene lost 4 bases and the J gene lost 0 bases, with 16 bases spanning the gap. For the CDR3, the DNA is TGTGCCAGCAGCTCAACCATACGGGCGGGCTCCTACGAGCAGTACTTC. Amino acids: CASSSTIRAGSYEQYF.

The V gene is TRBV20-1, the J gene TRBJ1-4; a possible D gene is TRBD1 (6 bases). The germline V gene has CDR1 DFQATT and CDR2 SNEGSKA (reference sequence). V was trimmed by 1 base and J by 6 bases, leaving 15 bases between them. The CDR3 extends over 15 amino acids. The CDR3 DNA sequence: TGCAGTGCTAGAGGCTGGGGGGGGCTCGATGAAAAACTGTTTTTT. As protein: CSARGWGGLDEKLFF.

The sample holds a few counts of this clonotype. J is TRBJ1-1 and V is TRBV18; no reliable D call. V lost 0 bases to trimming and J lost 2 bases, with 7 bases between them. The CDR3 is 14 residues long. Germline values: CDR1 KGHSH, CDR2 LQKENI. CDR3 nucleotide sequence: TGTGCCAGCTCACCACCTGGGAGAAACACTGAAGCTTTCTTT. As protein: CASSPPGRNTEAFF. Full variable domain (outside the CDR3, taken from reference TRBV18 and TRBJ1-1): NAGVMQNPRHLVRRRGQEARLRCSPMKGHSHVYWYRQLPEEGLKFMVYLQKENIIDESGMPKERFSAEFPKEGPSILRIQQVVRGDSAAYFCASSPPGRNTEAFFGQGTRLTVV.